This entry describes one T cell receptor beta chain. This specimen belongs to a study of control samples from healthy donors and cancer patients. Sequenced by immunoSEQ multiplex PCR; TCRdb stores in-frame clones only, minus some. The data show around 50,000 clones, roughly 90% seen once. V shed 8 bases, J shed 0 bases, and the junction held 22 bases outside the gene matches. From germline, CDR1 is MNHEY and CDR2 SMNVEV (reference sequence). CDR3 length: 20 amino acids. Sample: PBMCs. This receptor was taken from a man aged 30 to 45 with colorectal cancer. The gene calls are TRBV27 and TRBJ1-3, with 7 bases that match TRBD1. CDR3 nucleotides: TGTGCCAGCCTTGGTGAACCCGCCCCCCGTCGACAGGGCTCTGGAAACACCATATATTTT. Translating gives CASLGEPAPRRQGSGNTIYF.